The source of this T cell receptor beta chain is a study of cytomegalovirus exposure and HLA in healthy donors. Healthy people donating bone marrow made up the donors. The primer mix had 60 Vbeta and 13 Jbeta primers. The repertoire was sequenced with immunoSEQ multiplex PCR; TCRdb's copy has only in-frame clones and lacks some. The table lists approximately 140,000 clones, around 78% of them singletons. Study-level results: Some V segments, TRBV6-2 and TRBV6-3 among them, were indistinguishable and were therefore excluded. One variant, a missense change in DCLRE1C, was linked in a later analysis to TCR beta V- and J-gene trimming. The presence/absence work took it that sequencing depth was about the same across donors.

The CDR3 extends over 12 amino acids. Germline CDR1 reads MGHDK; CDR2 reads SYGVNS. Trimming cost V 2 bases and J 8 bases, with 9 bases left between them. As for this clone: Its antigen is not known.

The J gene is TRBJ1-2, the V gene TRBV25-1, with a possible D match to TRBD1 (5 bases). This clonotype originated in a middle-aged woman in good health and CMV-seropositive. Sequenced material: PBMCs. This chain's CDR3 is CASSEQGVGYTF. CDR3 in DNA: TGTGCCAGCAGTGAACAGGGCGTGGGCTACACCTTC.